Here is one T cell receptor (beta chain) with its context. Produced via immunoSEQ multiplex PCR; TCRdb's table is partial and in-frame only. The sample lists a few hundred thousand clones, around 86% occurring once. The data were obtained in a study of blood T cell repertoires in COVID-19. Study-wide background: Acute-phase and convalescent COVID-19 samples originated in the United States, Italy and Spain.

J gave up 1 base and V 3 bases, and 4 bases lay outside the gene matches. This CDR3 is 15 amino acids long. CDR1 is SGHVS, CDR2 FQNEAQ, per germline. This chain links TRBV7-8 with TRBJ1-1, with 8 bases lining up with TRBD1. This TCR was recovered from a man aged 35 to 55 who had recovered from COVID-19. Sequenced sample: peripheral blood. The CDR3 region is CASSLGGQANTEAFF. CDR3 DNA sequence: TGTGCCAGCAGCTTGGGGGGACAGGCGAACACTGAAGCTTTCTTT.